This T cell receptor beta chain was sequenced in a study of T cell responses to AZD1222 COVID-19 vaccine. Overall study: Second-dose intervals of approximately 4 or approximately 12 weeks were pooled. Study-wide points: Clonal diversity was possibly underestimated; the donors were predominantly white British and more often female. There were repertoire samples only from the period after the peak T cell response. A rise in Spike-specific TCR breadth and depth followed two AZD1222 doses.

The protocol was immunoSEQ multiplex PCR, while the TCRdb copy is restricted to in-frame clones and leaves out a portion. The profile covers approximately 100,000 clones, with 75% to 90% appearing a single time and approximately 5% taken by the ten largest. V shed 6 bases and J shed 4 bases, with 10 bases lying between them. This CDR3 is built from 12 residues. Germline CDR1 reads SQVTM; CDR2 reads ANQGSEA. To note about this clone: The antigen is unknown.

Sequenced here: peripheral blood, sampled on day 0 of AZD1222 vaccination. V and J are TRBV29-1 and TRBJ2-1, with D unclear. This receptor was identified in an adult in good health. This CDR3 is CSVSSPYNEQFF. CDR3 in DNA: TGCAGCGTCAGTAGCCCTTACAATGAGCAGTTCTTC.